The clone carrying this T cell receptor (beta chain) was counted a few times. Antigen specificity is unknown. Sequencing used immunoSEQ multiplex PCR; TCRdb keeps in-frame clones, though not all of them. The table records some 610 clones, about 82% of them present only once. The sample comes from a study of T cell repertoires in ileal Crohn's disease. At the level of the study: All patients had surgery for stricturing (about 60%) or penetrating (roughly 39%) disease. M6 samples are neoterminal ileum biopsies from postoperative colonoscopy. General study results and limits: Compared with CD4 T cells, sorted CD8 cells carried more expanded clones.

Time point meaning: neoterminal ileum biopsy at postoperative endoscopy, about 6 months after surgery. The germline V gene has CDR1 MRHNA and CDR2 SNTAGT. The CDR3 covers 16 residues. The J segment lost 3 bases and the V segment lost 3 bases, leaving 8 bases of the junction unmatched. The TCR was taken from an adult with Crohn's disease. Sequenced material: ileal tissue. This chain joins TRBV6-4 and TRBJ2-3; 8 nucleotides line up with TRBD2. As DNA, the CDR3 is TGTGCCAGCAGTGAAACGTCGGGGGGGAGGACAGATACGCAGTATTTT. The encoded protein is CASSETSGGRTDTQYF.